This T cell receptor beta chain was recovered during a study of blood T cell repertoires in COVID-19. As for the study in general: T cells, B-cell-depleted T cells, or PBMCs provided the cDNA or gDNA that served as material.

The data were produced by immunoSEQ multiplex PCR, yet TCRdb's version contains in-frame clones alone and is incomplete. Of 65,000 to 70,000 clones in the sample, approximately 78% are singletons; the top ten hold 9.2%. Germline V gene data show CDR1 as SGHDT and CDR2 as YYEEEE. V shed 3 bases and J shed 4 bases, with 11 bases lying between them. There are 13 residues in the CDR3. The V gene is TRBV5-6, the J gene TRBJ2-7, with D possibly matching TRBD2 (5 bases). The receptor was derived from a human donor in a cohort sampled during active COVID-19. Sequencing was done on a sample of peripheral blood. The CDR3 DNA is TGTGCCAGCAGCTCCGGGAACTTGTACGAGCAGTACTTC. Protein: CASSSGNLYEQYF.